This is a list of T cell receptor beta chains from one sample in a study of blood T cell repertoires in COVID-19. Clones were read by immunoSEQ multiplex PCR, and TCRdb kept only the in-frame ones, dropping some. This table holds about 73,000 clones, around 90% found once. The sequencing sample was made of peripheral blood. Receptors originate from a woman over 75 with active or convalescent COVID-19. Each CDR3 is given with its conserved first and last residue. A D gene is named only where the DNA matches it firmly. Part of the rows lack a size; the others show once, few, many or a class for expanded clones.

TRBJ1-2	-	-	TRBV10-3	TGTGCCATCAGTGCGGGAGATACCGGGGGCTACACCTTC	CAISAGDTGGYTF
TRBJ2-5	-	-	TRBV5-1	TGCGCCAGCAGCTTGGCAACAGCGGAAGAGACCCAGTACTTC	CASSLATAEETQYF
TRBJ1-1	-	TRBD1	TRBV27	TGTGCCAGCAGGCACAGGGGAAGAGGCACTGAAGCTTTCTTT	CASRHRGRGTEAFF
TRBJ2-7	-	TRBD1	TRBV4-2	TGTGCCAGCAGCCAAGATGTCAGGACAGGTTCCTACGAGCAGTACTTC	CASSQDVRTGSYEQYF
TRBJ1-2	-	-	TRBV28	TGTGCCAGCCGAGGGTCCAACTATGGCTACACCTTC	CASRGSNYGYTF
TRBJ2-5	-	TRBD2	TRBV3-1/TRBV3-2	TGTGCCAGCAGCCTAATAATGACTAGCGGGGGGGGGACCCAGTACTTC	CASSLIMTSGGGTQYF
TRBJ2-2	once	TRBD1	TRBV4-3	TGCGCCAGCAGCCAACAGGGGGCCGGGGAGCTGTTTTTT	CASSQQGAGELFF
TRBJ2-1	once	TRBD1	TRBV4-3	TGCGCCAGCAGCCAAGTGGCCGACAGGGAAATTGGCAATGAGCAGTTCTTC	CASSQVADREIGNEQFF
TRBJ1-2	-	-	TRBV18	TGTGCCAGCTCACCTATGGGAGAATATGAGGCCTATGGCTACACCTTC	CASSPMGEYEAYGYTF
TRBJ1-1	once	-	TRBV28	TGTGCCAGCAGCCCCAGGGTGAACACTGAAGCTTTCTTT	CASSPRVNTEAFF
TRBJ2-3	-	TRBD2	TRBV6-2/TRBV6-3	TGTGCCAGCAGTTACCGGAGCGGGGGACCGAGTGATACGCAGTATTTT	CASSYRSGGPSDTQYF
TRBJ1-4	-	TRBD1	TRBV5-1	TGCGCCAGCAGCCCCCTCCCAGGGGGGAATGAAAAACTGTTTTTT	CASSPLPGGNEKLFF
TRBJ1-2	-	-	TRBV28	TGTGCCAGCAGTTTGATGGGGCACTACCGAGCTAACTATGGCTACACCTTC	CASSLMGHYRANYGYTF
TRBJ2-1	-	-	TRBV7-9	TGTGCCAGCAGCTTAATTGAGGTTGGAGGGAATGAGCAGTTCTTC	CASSLIEVGGNEQFF
TRBJ2-7	-	-	TRBV6-5	TGTGCCAGCAGTTACCCCCAGGGCTACGAGCAGTACTTC	CASSYPQGYEQYF
TRBJ1-1	-	-	TRBV7-9	TGTGCCAGCAGCTTAGCGGGCAGGGGAACTGAAGCTTTCTTT	CASSLAGRGTEAFF
TRBJ1-5	once	TRBD1	TRBV7-6	TGTGCCAGCAGCTTAGTAGTTGGACAGGGGGTAAATAATCACCCCCAGCATTTT	CASSLVVGQGVNNHPQHF
TRBJ2-2	-	-	TRBV5-1	TGCGCCAGCAGCTCCGACCGAGCCCAGGCGGGCGCTAGCACCGGGGAGCTGTTTTTT	CASSSDRAQAGASTGELFF
TRBJ2-3	-	TRBD2	TRBV5-1	TGCGCCAGCAGTAATAGACTAGCGGGCGTAACAGATACGCAGTATTTT	CASSNRLAGVTDTQYF
TRBJ2-3	once	TRBD1	TRBV4-3	TGCGCCAGCAGCCGCGGGACAGGAGTCACAGATACGCAGTATTTT	CASSRGTGVTDTQYF
TRBJ2-2	-	-	TRBV28	TGTGCCAGCAGTTTAAGGGGGGGCCTCACCGGGGAGCTGTTTTTT	CASSLRGGLTGELFF
TRBJ1-1	-	-	TRBV14	TGTGCCAGCAGCCACGGGATTGAAGCTTTCTTT	CASSHGIEAFF
TRBJ2-7	-	-	TRBV29-1	TGCAGCCCCCTGGGGGAGGCGTCCGGGGTTTCCTACGAGCAGTACTTC	CSPLGEASGVSYEQYF
TRBJ1-5	-	-	TRBV19	TGTGCCAGTAGTGAATCGGGAGGGCCCCAGCATTTT	CASSESGGPQHF
TRBJ2-2	-	TRBD1	TRBV4-1	TGCGCCAGCAGCCAGAGGGGAGGGACAGGGGGCACCGGGGAGCTGTTTTTT	CASSQRGGTGGTGELFF
TRBJ2-7	-	TRBD1	TRBV28	TGTGCCAGCAGTTTTATCGGAAGGACAGGACCCTACGAGCAGTACTTC	CASSFIGRTGPYEQYF
TRBJ1-6	-	-	TRBV28	TGTGCCAGCAGTTTGGGAGGACCCCTCCACTTT	CASSLGGPLHF
TRBJ1-1	-	-	TRBV5-1	TGCGCCAGCAGCTTGGCTGGACAGAACACTGAAGCTTTCTTT	CASSLAGQNTEAFF
TRBJ2-7	-	-	TRBV5-1	TGCGCCAGCAGCTTGGCTAATTACGACTCCCCCTACGAGCAGTACTTC	CASSLANYDSPYEQYF
TRBJ2-7	few	TRBD1	TRBV28	TGTGCCAGCAGTTTCACTCGATACAGGGGGTCGGTCGAGCAGTACTTC	CASSFTRYRGSVEQYF
TRBJ1-2	-	TRBD1	TRBV2	TGTGCCAGCAGCGCGACAGGGTCCCATGGCTACACCTTC	CASSATGSHGYTF
TRBJ1-5	-	TRBD1	TRBV27	TGTGCCAGTGGGACAGGGAATCAGCCCCAGCATTTT	CASGTGNQPQHF
TRBJ1-5	-	-	TRBV4-2	TGTGCCAGCAGCCAAGATGAGGGTCAGCCCCAGCATTTT	CASSQDEGQPQHF
TRBJ1-6	-	TRBD1	TRBV6-5	TGTGCCAGCACCGAGGGACAGGGCGGATCACCCCTCCACTTT	CASTEGQGGSPLHF
TRBJ2-2	-	-	TRBV3-1/TRBV3-2	TGTGCCAGCAGCCAAGCAGGGGCTCTCACCGGGGAGCTGTTTTTT	CASSQAGALTGELFF
TRBJ2-2	-	-	TRBV9	TGTGCCAGCAGCCCGCCGGTATCCGGGGAGCTGTTTTTT	CASSPPVSGELFF
TRBJ2-7	-	TRBD1	TRBV28	TGTGCCAGCACTCAGACCGGGACAGCCCTCTACGAGCAGTACTTC	CASTQTGTALYEQYF
TRBJ2-1	-	-	TRBV27	TGTGCCAGCAGTTTATCGGGTAGCGATGAGCAGTTCTTC	CASSLSGSDEQFF
TRBJ1-2	-	-	TRBV30	TGTGCCTGGAGTGTAGGGTGGGCTAGCTCTTCTTATGGCTACACCTTC	CAWSVGWASSSYGYTF
TRBJ1-1	-	TRBD1	TRBV19	TGTGCCAGTAGTATTGGGACAGGAATGAACACTGAAGCTTTCTTT	CASSIGTGMNTEAFF
TRBJ2-1	-	TRBD2	TRBV5-1	TGCGCCAGCAGCCGCGGGGGGTCCACCTACAATGAGCAGTTCTTC	CASSRGGSTYNEQFF
TRBJ2-3	-	TRBD2	TRBV7-2	TGTGCCAGCAGCCGGACTAGCGGGGGAATCACAGATACGCAGTATTTT	CASSRTSGGITDTQYF
TRBJ2-1	-	TRBD1	TRBV5-1	TGCGCCAGCAGCTTGGGGGGACAGAACAATGAGCAGTTCTTC	CASSLGGQNNEQFF
TRBJ1-1	-	-	TRBV18	TGTGCCAGCTCACCAACGGGAGGGTTCGCTGAAGCTTTCTTT	CASSPTGGFAEAFF
TRBJ1-2	-	-	TRBV30	TGTGCCTGGAGTGTTGGGGGCGTTAATGGCTACACCTTC	CAWSVGGVNGYTF
TRBJ2-7	-	TRBD1	TRBV9	TGTGCCAGCAGCGTAGGGGCCCTCAGGGGGCGATTAAACGAGCAGTACTTC	CASSVGALRGRLNEQYF
TRBJ1-6	-	-	TRBV27	TGTGCCAGCAGTATCAGCCAGGCCGATTCACCCCTCCACTTT	CASSISQADSPLHF
TRBJ1-2	-	-	TRBV7-2	TGTGCCAGCAGCTTAAACCGAAACTTCGAGGGCTACACCTTC	CASSLNRNFEGYTF
TRBJ2-5	once	-	TRBV2	TGTGCCAGCAGTGGGGTTAGCGGAGGACAAGAGACCCAGTACTTC	CASSGVSGGQETQYF
TRBJ1-4	-	-	TRBV5-5	TGTGCCAGCAGCTTGGGTATTAATGAAAAACTGTTTTTT	CASSLGINEKLFF
TRBJ1-1	-	-	TRBV19	TGTGCCAGTAGTATGCGGTCAGAAATTAACACTGAAGCTTTCTTT	CASSMRSEINTEAFF
TRBJ1-3	once	-	TRBV12-3/TRBV12-4	TGTGCCAGCAATAGCGGGCGAAACACCATATATTTT	CASNSGRNTIYF
TRBJ2-7	-	TRBD1	TRBV7-2	TGTGCCAGCAGCGCTAGGGGGACAGGCGGTTACGAGCAGTACTTC	CASSARGTGGYEQYF
TRBJ1-4	once	-	TRBV18	TGTGCCAGCTCACTGACGGGAGTCCCTTATGAAAAACTGTTTTTT	CASSLTGVPYEKLFF
TRBJ1-5	-	-	TRBV18	TGTGCCAGCTCACCACTTGGCAGGGTAAGCAATCAGCCCCAGCATTTT	CASSPLGRVSNQPQHF
TRBJ1-4	-	-	TRBV19	TGTGCCAGTAGTAGGGGCATTTCTAATGAAAAACTGTTTTTT	CASSRGISNEKLFF
TRBJ2-7	-	TRBD1	TRBV18	TGTGCCAGCTCTGGTGACAGGGTATACGAGCAGTACTTC	CASSGDRVYEQYF
TRBJ1-2	few	-	TRBV5-4	TGTGCCAGCAGCCGCCCGGACAGCTATGGCTACACCTTC	CASSRPDSYGYTF
TRBJ2-5	-	TRBD1	TRBV5-4	TGTGCCAGCAGCAAGGACAGGGCGGGCGGAACCCAGTACTTC	CASSKDRAGGTQYF
TRBJ1-2	-	TRBD1	TRBV6-5	TGTGCCAGCAGACGACAGGGGACACTTTCCGTCACCTTC	CASRRQGTLSVTF